This T cell receptor beta chain was recorded in a study of blood T cell repertoires in COVID-19. Libraries were prepared by immunoSEQ multiplex PCR; TCRdb keeps only in-frame clonotypes and omits some of them. The repertoire holds hundreds of thousands of clones, with approximately 84% as singletons. V shed 2 bases and J 4 bases; nucleotides not matched to a gene: 9. This CDR3 has 17 residues. CDR1 and CDR2 from the germline V gene are SGHRS and YFSETQ. The TCR was taken from a woman aged 80 or older with acute or convalescent COVID-19. J is TRBJ2-3 and V is TRBV5-1; TRBD2 matches 11 bases. The sequenced sample was peripheral blood. This CDR3 reads CASSLRRSGGAADTQYF. The CDR3 DNA reads TGCGCCAGCAGCTTACGCCGTAGCGGGGGGGCCGCAGATACGCAGTATTTT.